Shown below are 5 T cell receptor beta chains from a single sample sequenced in a study of regulatory T cells in long-lasting Graves disease. Time point specified: persistent/refractory GD, antithyroid drugs over 5 years with positive TRAb. PBMCs were the source of the RNA used for TCR sequencing. According to the study, TCR beta libraries were built with iRepertoire HTBI primers and CDR3-region Arm-PCR. Each CDR3 protein gets one entry after TCRdb re-called the multiplex PCR reads with MiXCR. The repertoire holds about 470,000 distinct CDR3 sequences, 20% seen once, with 7.8% in the top ten. The source was peripheral blood mononuclear cells (PBMCs), collected when the disease was refractory, from a patient treated with antithyroid drugs. The receptor set was obtained from a female donor with Graves disease.

This clonotype has a count of ten or more. This chain links TRBV20-1 with TRBJ1-2; D unresolved. The CDR3 sequence is 11 residues long. V was shortened by 0 bases and J by 1 base, with 0 bases between the two germline ends. Germline CDR1 and CDR2: DFQATT and SNEGSKA (reference sequence). CDR3 protein: CSARDNYGYTF. CDR3 in DNA: TGCAGTGCTAGAGATAACTATGGCTACACCTTC.

This clonotype was detected ten times or more. V usage is TRBV12-3 or TRBV12-4 and J usage is TRBJ1-5, with a tentative D call TRBD1 (5 bases). The CDR3 sequence is 14 residues long. Trimming stripped 2 bases from V and 7 bases from J, with 12 bases between. The CDR3 DNA sequence: TGTGCCAGCAGTTTACAAGGGGTTGAACAGCCCCAGCATTTT. Protein: CASSLQGVEQPQHF.

This clonotype was detected a few times. The rearrangement joins TRBV10-3 to TRBJ1-4; TRBD1 agrees at 8 bases. The CDR3 has 15 amino acids. Germline trimming cut 0 bases from V and 7 bases from J; bases unmatched to any gene: 4. CDR1 is ENHRY, CDR2 SYGVKD, per germline. CDR3 amino acids: CAISESTGGSEKLFF. CDR3 DNA: TGTGCCATCAGTGAGTCTACAGGGGGTAGTGAAAAACTGTTTTTT.

Many counts were recorded for this clonotype. Written as DNA, the CDR3 is TGTGCCAGCAGCCTGGCCCTTGGGGCAACCTACGAGCAGTACTTC. Protein sequence: CASSLALGATYEQYF. The chain employs TRBV7-2 and TRBJ2-7, with D possibly TRBD1 on 5 matching bases. This CDR3 has 15 amino acids. Germline assignment: CDR1 SGHTA and CDR2 FQGNSA. V lost 5 bases to trimming and J lost 2 bases, with 16 bases between them. The whole variable domain, filled in from reference TRBV7-2 and TRBJ2-7, reads GAGVSQSPSNKVTEKGKDVELRCDPISGHTALYWYRQSLGQGLEFLIYFQGNSAPDKSGLPSDRFSAERTGGSVSTLTIQRTQQEDSAVYLCASSLALGATYEQYFGPGTRLTVT.

V and J are TRBV6-2 or TRBV6-3 and TRBJ2-7; D not certain. Germline-derived CDR1 and CDR2 are MNHEY and SVGEGT. V gave up 6 bases and J gave up 2 bases, with 5 bases separating them. This CDR3 has 11 residues. CDR3 amino acids: CASRDPYEQYF. Written as DNA, the CDR3 is TGTGCCAGCAGGGATCCCTACGAGCAGTACTTC.